A selection of T cell receptor beta chains follows, all from one sample in a study of shared clonotypes between healthy human individuals. The assay was immunoSEQ multiplex PCR, and TCRdb's table has in-frame clones only and misses some. This table has 1.4 million or so clones, less than 99% appearing once. Material: naive CD4+ T cells sorted from blood. All receptors come from a young man in good health. Both conserved end residues are part of each CDR3. A D gene is named only where the DNA matches it firmly. The size entry is marked missing in some rows and otherwise reads once, few, many or a size class.

clone_size | d_call | j_call | v_call | cdr3_nt | cdr3_aa
NA | NA | TRBJ1-5 | TRBV5-1 | TGCGCCAGCAGCTTGGAGGGGGAGAGTAGCAATCAGCCCCAGCATTTT | CASSLEGESSNQPQHF
NA | TRBD2 | TRBJ2-7 | TRBV6-5 | TGTGCCAGCAGTTACTCGGGACTAGCGGGAATCTACGAGCAGTACTTC | CASSYSGLAGIYEQYF
NA | TRBD2 | TRBJ2-7 | TRBV7-2 | TGTGCCAGCAGCAGAAGGACTAGCACGCCACCCTACGAGCAGTACTTC | CASSRRTSTPPYEQYF
NA | NA | TRBJ2-5 | TRBV5-4 | TGTGCCAGCAGCTCCCCCAGAGACCAAGAGACCCAGTACTTC | CASSSPRDQETQYF
NA | NA | TRBJ2-7 | TRBV5-1 | TGCGCCAGCAGCTTGGGGTTTGGAGGGAACGAGCAGTACTTC | CASSLGFGGNEQYF
NA | TRBD2 | TRBJ2-1 | TRBV27 | TGTGCCAGCAGTTTATTTTGGGGGGGTAACAATGAGCAGTTCTTC | CASSLFWGGNNEQFF
NA | TRBD1 | TRBJ2-2 | TRBV2 | TGTGCCAGCAGCCGGGACAGGGTAACCGGGGAGCTGTTTTTT | CASSRDRVTGELFF
NA | NA | TRBJ2-7 | TRBV14 | TGTGCCAGCAGCCAAGATTTGGCCTCGGGGCAGTACTTC | CASSQDLASGQYF
NA | NA | TRBJ2-1 | TRBV21-1 | TGTGCCAGCAGCAAAGTAACTAGCGGGAGCTCCTACAATGAGCAGTTCTTC | CASSKVTSGSSYNEQFF
NA | NA | TRBJ2-7 | TRBV2 | TGTGCCAGCAGCGTTATTTGGCCCTCCGAGCAGTACTTC | CASSVIWPSEQYF
NA | NA | TRBJ2-3 | TRBV9 | TGTGCCAGCAGCGTTCACAGAAGCACAGATACGCAGTATTTT | CASSVHRSTDTQYF
NA | NA | TRBJ2-3 | TRBV5-1 | TGCGCCAGCAGCTTGGCTACAGATACGCAGTATTTT | CASSLATDTQYF
NA | NA | TRBJ1-3 | TRBV7-9 | TGTGCCAGCCAAAAAGGAGCCTCTGGAAACACCATATATTTT | CASQKGASGNTIYF
NA | NA | TRBJ2-3 | TRBV14 | TGTGCCAGCAGCCAAGAATTGAGGCCACGGGACACGCAGTATTTT | CASSQELRPRDTQYF
NA | TRBD1 | TRBJ1-1 | TRBV6-6 | TGTGCCAGCGGGACAGGGTCTGAAGCTTTCTTT | CASGTGSEAFF
NA | TRBD1 | TRBJ1-2 | TRBV18 | TGTGCCAGCTCACCCGGACAGGCCGACTACTATGGCTACACCTTC | CASSPGQADYYGYTF
NA | NA | TRBJ2-2 | TRBV6-6 | TGTGCCAGCAGTTACCTCGGGGAGCTGTTTTTT | CASSYLGELFF
NA | NA | TRBJ1-2 | TRBV11-2 | TGTGCCAGCAGCTTAGGTATCCGCAGGGCCCCTGGCTACACCTTC | CASSLGIRRAPGYTF
NA | NA | TRBJ2-1 | TRBV2 | TGTGCCAGCAGTGAAGCCGGGGGCGGAGGACTATTATACAATGAGCAGTTCTTC | CASSEAGGGGLLYNEQFF
once | NA | TRBJ2-3 | TRBV5-1 | TGCGCCAGCAGCAGGTGGGGCACAGATACGCAGTATTTT | CASSRWGTDTQYF
NA | NA | TRBJ2-5 | TRBV19 | TGTGCCAGTAGTACCCAGGCCGTCGGGGGGCGCGGAGAGACCCAGTACTTC | CASSTQAVGGRGETQYF
NA | NA | TRBJ2-7 | TRBV27 | TGTGCCAGCAGTTTTCTGGGACAAAACTACGAGCAGTACTTC | CASSFLGQNYEQYF
NA | NA | TRBJ2-7 | TRBV7-2 | TGTGCCAGCAGCTTAGCTCGCAGCCAAGAGCAGTACTTC | CASSLARSQEQYF
NA | NA | TRBJ1-2 | TRBV7-7 | TGTGCTAGCAGCTTTCCCCAATCAGGGGTAATGGTGCGTGGCTACACCTTC | CASSFPQSGVMVRGYTF
NA | NA | TRBJ2-7 | TRBV28 | TGTGCCAGCAGGGCCGGGACGGGAGCCTACGAGCAGTACTTC | CASRAGTGAYEQYF
NA | NA | TRBJ2-1 | TRBV5-1 | TGCGCCAGCAGCTTGGTGGGTGATGAGCAGTTCTTC | CASSLVGDEQFF
NA | NA | TRBJ2-7 | TRBV5-5 | TGTGCCAGCAGCTTGGCCCAGATGGTGCAGTACTTC | CASSLAQMVQYF
NA | NA | TRBJ2-7 | TRBV9 | TGTGCCAGCAGCGTAGGGGAGCGGGCCTCCTACGAGCAGTACTTC | CASSVGERASYEQYF
NA | NA | TRBJ2-1 | TRBV4-1 | TGCGCCAGCAGCCAAGTAGCGATCTCCTACAATGAGCAGTTCTTC | CASSQVAISYNEQFF
once | NA | TRBJ1-2 | TRBV9 | TGTGCCAGCAGCGCTGAGGCGACAGGAGCGTATGGCTACACCTTC | CASSAEATGAYGYTF
NA | NA | TRBJ2-5 | TRBV11-2 | TGTGCCAGCAGCTCTTCGGAGACCCAGTACTTC | CASSSSETQYF
NA | NA | TRBJ2-1 | TRBV9 | TGTGCCAGCAGCGGCGGCTCCTACAATGAGCAGTTCTTC | CASSGGSYNEQFF
NA | NA | TRBJ2-3 | TRBV2 | TGTGCCAGCAGTTTTAACGGGCCCATGACAGATACGCAGTATTTT | CASSFNGPMTDTQYF
NA | NA | TRBJ2-5 | TRBV18 | TGTGCCAGCTCACCACCGGAGAATATCGAGACCCAGTACTTC | CASSPPENIETQYF
NA | NA | TRBJ2-1 | TRBV7-2 | TGTGCCAGCAGCTTAGACCCCCCCGGGAATGAGCAGTTCTTC | CASSLDPPGNEQFF
NA | TRBD1 | TRBJ1-2 | TRBV5-6 | TGTGCCAGCAGCTTAGGGGGGACAGGGTCTTTCGTTTTCACCTTC | CASSLGGTGSFVFTF
NA | TRBD1 | TRBJ1-2 | TRBV4-1 | TGCGCCAGCAGCCCGCGGGGGACAGGGGCAGCCTATGGCTACACCTTC | CASSPRGTGAAYGYTF